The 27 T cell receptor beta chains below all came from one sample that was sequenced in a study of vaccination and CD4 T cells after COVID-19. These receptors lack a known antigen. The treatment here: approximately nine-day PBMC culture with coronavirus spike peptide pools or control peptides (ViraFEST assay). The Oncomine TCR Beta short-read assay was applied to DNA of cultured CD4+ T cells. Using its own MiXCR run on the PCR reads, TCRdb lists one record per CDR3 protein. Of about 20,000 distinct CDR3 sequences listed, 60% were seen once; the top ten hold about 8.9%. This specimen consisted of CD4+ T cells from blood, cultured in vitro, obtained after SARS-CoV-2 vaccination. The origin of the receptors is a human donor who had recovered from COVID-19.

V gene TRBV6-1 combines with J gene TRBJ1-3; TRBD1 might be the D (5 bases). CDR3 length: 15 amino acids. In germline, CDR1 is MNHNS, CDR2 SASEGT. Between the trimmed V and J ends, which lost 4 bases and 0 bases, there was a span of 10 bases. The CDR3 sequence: CASSVDSSSGNTIYF. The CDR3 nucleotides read TGTGCCAGCAGTGTAGACAGCTCCTCTGGAAACACCATATATTTT.

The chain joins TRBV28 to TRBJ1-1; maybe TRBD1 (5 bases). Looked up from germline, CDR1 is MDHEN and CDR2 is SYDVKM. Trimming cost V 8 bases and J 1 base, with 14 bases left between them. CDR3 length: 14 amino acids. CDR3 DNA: TGTGCCAGCGCCTCCGGGGGGAGGAACACTGAAGCTTTCTTT. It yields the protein CASASGGRNTEAFF.

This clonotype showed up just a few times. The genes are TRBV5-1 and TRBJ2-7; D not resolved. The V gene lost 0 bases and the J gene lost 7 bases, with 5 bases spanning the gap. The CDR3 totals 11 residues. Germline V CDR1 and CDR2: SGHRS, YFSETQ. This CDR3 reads CASSLEAEQYF. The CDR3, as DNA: TGCGCCAGCAGCTTGGAGGCAGAGCAGTACTTC.

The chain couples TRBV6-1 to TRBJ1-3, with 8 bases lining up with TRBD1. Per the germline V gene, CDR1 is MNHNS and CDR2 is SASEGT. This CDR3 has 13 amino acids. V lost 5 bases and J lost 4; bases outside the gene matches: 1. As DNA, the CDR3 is TGTGCCAGCAGTCGGACAGGGGGAAACACCATATATTTT. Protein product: CASSRTGGNTIYF.

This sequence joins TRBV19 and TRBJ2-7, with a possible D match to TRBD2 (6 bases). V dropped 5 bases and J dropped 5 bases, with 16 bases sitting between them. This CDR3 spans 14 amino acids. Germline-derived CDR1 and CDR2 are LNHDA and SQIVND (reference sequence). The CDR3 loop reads CASSPFAGYNEQYF. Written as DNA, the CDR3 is TGTGCCAGTAGTCCCTTTGCGGGATATAACGAGCAGTACTTC. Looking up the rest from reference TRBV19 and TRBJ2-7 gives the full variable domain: DGGITQSPKYLFRKEGQNVTLSCEQNLNHDAMYWYRQDPGQGLRLIYYSQIVNDFQKGDIAEGYSVSREKKESFPLTVTSAQKNPTAFYLCASSPFAGYNEQYFGPGTRLTVT.

The CDR3: CSATSGASTDTQYF. The CDR3 bases are TGCAGTGCCACTAGCGGGGCGAGCACAGATACGCAGTATTTT. The chain links TRBV20-1 to TRBJ2-3, with 10 bases that match TRBD2. In germline, CDR1 is DFQATT, CDR2 SNEGSKA (reference sequence). CDR3 length: 14 residues. V was clipped by 6 bases and J by 0 bases; unmatched bases: 3.

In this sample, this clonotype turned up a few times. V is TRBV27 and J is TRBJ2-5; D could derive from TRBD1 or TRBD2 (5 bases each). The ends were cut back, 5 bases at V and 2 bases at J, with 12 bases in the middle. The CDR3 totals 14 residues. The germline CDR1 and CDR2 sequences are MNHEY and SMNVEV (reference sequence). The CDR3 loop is CASSPGARQETQYF. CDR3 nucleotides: TGTGCCAGCAGTCCCGGGGCCCGACAAGAGACCCAGTACTTC.

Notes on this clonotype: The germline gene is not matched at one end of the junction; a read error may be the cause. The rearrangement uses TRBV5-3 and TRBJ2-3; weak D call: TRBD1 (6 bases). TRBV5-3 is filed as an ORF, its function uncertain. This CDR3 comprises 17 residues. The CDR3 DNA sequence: TGTGCCAGCAGCTCTTATTATTTGGGGGCTGCCACAGATACGCAGTATTTT. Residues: CASSSYYLGAATDTQYF.

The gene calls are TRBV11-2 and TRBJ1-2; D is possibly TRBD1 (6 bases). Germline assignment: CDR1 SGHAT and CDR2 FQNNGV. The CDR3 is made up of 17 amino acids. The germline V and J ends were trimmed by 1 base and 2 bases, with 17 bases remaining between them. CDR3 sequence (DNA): TGTGCCAGCAGCTTAGTAAAGGGGGGAGTTCGGAACTATGGCTACACCTTC. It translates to CASSLVKGGVRNYGYTF. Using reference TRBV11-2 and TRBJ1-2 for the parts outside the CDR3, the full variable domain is EAGVAQSPRYKIIEKRQSVAFWCNPISGHATLYWYQQILGQGPKLLIQFQNNGVVDDSQLPKDRFSAERLKGVDSTLKIQPAKLEDSAVYLCASSLVKGGVRNYGYTFGSGTRLTVV.

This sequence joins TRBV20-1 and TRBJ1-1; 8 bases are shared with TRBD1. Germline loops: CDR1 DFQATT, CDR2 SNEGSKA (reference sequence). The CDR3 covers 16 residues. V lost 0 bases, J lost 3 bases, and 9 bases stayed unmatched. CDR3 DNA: TGCAGTGCTAGAGATTCCGGGAACAGGGGGGACACTGAAGCTTTCTTT. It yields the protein CSARDSGNRGDTEAFF.

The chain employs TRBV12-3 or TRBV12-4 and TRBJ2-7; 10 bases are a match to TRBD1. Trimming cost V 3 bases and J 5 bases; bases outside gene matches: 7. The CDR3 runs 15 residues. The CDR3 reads CASSFGGTGVDEQYF. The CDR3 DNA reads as TGTGCCAGCAGTTTCGGCGGGACAGGGGTGGACGAGCAGTACTTC.

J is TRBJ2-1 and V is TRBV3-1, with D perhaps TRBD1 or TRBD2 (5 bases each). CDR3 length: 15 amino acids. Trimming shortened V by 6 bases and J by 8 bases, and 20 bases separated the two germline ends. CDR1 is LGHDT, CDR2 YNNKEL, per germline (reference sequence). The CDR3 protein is CASSRNSGVGHEQFF. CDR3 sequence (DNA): TGTGCCAGCAGTCGAAATTCCGGGGTGGGGCATGAGCAGTTCTTC.

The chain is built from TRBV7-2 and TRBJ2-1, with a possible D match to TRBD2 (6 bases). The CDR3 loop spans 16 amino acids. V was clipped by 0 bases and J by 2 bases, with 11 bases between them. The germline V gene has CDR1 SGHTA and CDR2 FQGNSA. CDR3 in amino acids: CASSLAGGRTYNEQFF. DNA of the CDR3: TGTGCCAGCAGCTTAGCGGGAGGTCGTACCTACAATGAGCAGTTCTTC.

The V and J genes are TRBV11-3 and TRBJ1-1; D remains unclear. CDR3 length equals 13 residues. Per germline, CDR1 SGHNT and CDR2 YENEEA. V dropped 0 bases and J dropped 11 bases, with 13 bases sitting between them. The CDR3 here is CASSLDRQVDAFF. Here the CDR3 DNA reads TGTGCCAGCAGCTTAGACCGGCAGGTGGATGCTTTCTTT.

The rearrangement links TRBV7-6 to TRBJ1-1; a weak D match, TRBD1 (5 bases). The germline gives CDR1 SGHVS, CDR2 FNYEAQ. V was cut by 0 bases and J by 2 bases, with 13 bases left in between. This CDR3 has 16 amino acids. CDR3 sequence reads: CASSLAPAGTNTEAFF. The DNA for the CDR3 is TGTGCCAGCAGCTTAGCGCCGGCAGGGACTAACACTGAAGCTTTCTTT. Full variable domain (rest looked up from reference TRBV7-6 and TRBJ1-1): GAGVSQSPRYKVTKRGQDVALRCDPISGHVSLYWYRQALGQGPEFLTYFNYEAQQDKSGLPNDRFSAERPEGSISTLTIQRTEQRDSAMYRCASSLAPAGTNTEAFFGQGTRLTVV.

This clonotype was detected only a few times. Here the CDR3 DNA reads TGTGCCAGCAGCTTAGACGGGATCACCGGGGAGCTGTTTTTT. This translates into CASSLDGITGELFF. The rearrangement uses TRBV7-7 and TRBJ2-2; D perhaps matches TRBD2 (5 bases). Germline values: CDR1 SSHAT, CDR2 FNYEAQ (reference sequence). V lost 1 base, J lost 4 bases, and 7 bases lay in between. The CDR3 length is 14 residues.

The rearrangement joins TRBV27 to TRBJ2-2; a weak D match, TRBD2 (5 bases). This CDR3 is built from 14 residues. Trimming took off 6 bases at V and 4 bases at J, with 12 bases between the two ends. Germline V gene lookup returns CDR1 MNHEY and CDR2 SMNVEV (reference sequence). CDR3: CASRRVAGTGELFF. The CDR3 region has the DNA TGTGCCAGCAGACGGGTGGCGGGCACCGGGGAGCTGTTTTTT.

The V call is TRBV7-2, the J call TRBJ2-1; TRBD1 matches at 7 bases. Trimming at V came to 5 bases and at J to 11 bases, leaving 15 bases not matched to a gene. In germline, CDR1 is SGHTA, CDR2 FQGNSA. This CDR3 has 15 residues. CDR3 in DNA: TGTGCCAGCAGCCTTACGGGGACAGATACAATGAAGCAGTTCTTC. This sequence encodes CASSLTGTDTMKQFF.

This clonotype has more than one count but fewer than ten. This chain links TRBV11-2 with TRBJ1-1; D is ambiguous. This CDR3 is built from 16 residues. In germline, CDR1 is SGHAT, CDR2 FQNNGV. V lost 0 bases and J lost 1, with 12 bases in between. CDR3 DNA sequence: TGTGCCAGCAGCTTAGACACTCCGGCGGGGAACACTGAAGCTTTCTTT. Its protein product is CASSLDTPAGNTEAFF.

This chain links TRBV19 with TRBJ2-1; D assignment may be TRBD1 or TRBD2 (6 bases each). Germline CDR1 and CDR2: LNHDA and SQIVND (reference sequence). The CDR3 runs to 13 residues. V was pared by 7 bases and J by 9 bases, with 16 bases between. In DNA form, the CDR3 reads TGTGCCAGTACCCAACAAGGGGGAGGTGAGCAGTTCTTC. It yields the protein CASTQQGGGEQFF.

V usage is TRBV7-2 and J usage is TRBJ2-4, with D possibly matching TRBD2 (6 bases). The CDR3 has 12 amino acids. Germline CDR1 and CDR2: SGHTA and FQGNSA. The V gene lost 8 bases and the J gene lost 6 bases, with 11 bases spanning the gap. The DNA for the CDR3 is TGTGCCAGCGGAGTGGGGGGAAACATTCAGTACTTC. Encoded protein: CASGVGGNIQYF. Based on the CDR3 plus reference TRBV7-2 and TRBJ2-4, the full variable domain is GAGVSQSPSNKVTEKGKDVELRCDPISGHTALYWYRQSLGQGLEFLIYFQGNSAPDKSGLPSDRFSAERTGGSVSTLTIQRTQQEDSAVYLCASGVGGNIQYFGAGTRLSVL.

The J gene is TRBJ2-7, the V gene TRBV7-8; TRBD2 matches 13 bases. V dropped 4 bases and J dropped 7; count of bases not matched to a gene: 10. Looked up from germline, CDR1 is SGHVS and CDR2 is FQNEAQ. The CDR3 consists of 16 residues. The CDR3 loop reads CASSSTSGGAALEQYF. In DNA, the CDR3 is TGTGCCAGCAGCTCAACTAGCGGGGGGGCCGCGTTGGAGCAGTACTTC.

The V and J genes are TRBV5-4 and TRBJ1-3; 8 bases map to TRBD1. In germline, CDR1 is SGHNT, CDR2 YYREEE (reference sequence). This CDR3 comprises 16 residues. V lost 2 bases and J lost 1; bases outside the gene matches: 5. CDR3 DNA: TGTGCCAGCAGCTTAGGCCAGGGGGCTTCTGGAAACACCATATATTTT. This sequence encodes CASSLGQGASGNTIYF.

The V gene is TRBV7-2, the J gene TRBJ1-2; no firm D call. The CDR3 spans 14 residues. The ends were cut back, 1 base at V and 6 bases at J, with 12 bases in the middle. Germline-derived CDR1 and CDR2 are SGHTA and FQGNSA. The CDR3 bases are TGTGCCAGCAGCTTAGTTTTGATTGGGCATGGCTACACCTTC. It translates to CASSLVLIGHGYTF.

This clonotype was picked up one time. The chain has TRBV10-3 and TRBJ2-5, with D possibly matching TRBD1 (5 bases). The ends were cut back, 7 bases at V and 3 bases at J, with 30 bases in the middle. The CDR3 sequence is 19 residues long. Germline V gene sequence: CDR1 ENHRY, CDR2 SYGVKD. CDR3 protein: CAINQVWPPPPDRKETQYF. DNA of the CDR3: TGTGCCATCAACCAGGTCTGGCCCCCTCCCCCCGACAGAAAAGAGACCCAGTACTTC.

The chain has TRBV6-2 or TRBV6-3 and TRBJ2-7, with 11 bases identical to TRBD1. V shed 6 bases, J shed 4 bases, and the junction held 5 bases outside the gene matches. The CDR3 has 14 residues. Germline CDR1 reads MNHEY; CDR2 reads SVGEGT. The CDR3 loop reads CASRRTGGKYEQYF. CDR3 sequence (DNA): TGTGCCAGCAGGCGGACAGGGGGCAAATACGAGCAGTACTTC.

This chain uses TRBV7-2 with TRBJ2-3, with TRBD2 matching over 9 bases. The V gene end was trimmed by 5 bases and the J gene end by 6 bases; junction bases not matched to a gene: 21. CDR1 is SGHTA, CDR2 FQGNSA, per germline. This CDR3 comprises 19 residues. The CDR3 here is CASSKTQSLAGTFGDTQYF. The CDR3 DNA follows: TGTGCCAGCAGCAAGACCCAGTCGCTAGCGGGGACGTTCGGGGATACGCAGTATTTT. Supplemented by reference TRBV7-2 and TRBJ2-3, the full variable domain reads GAGVSQSPSNKVTEKGKDVELRCDPISGHTALYWYRQSLGQGLEFLIYFQGNSAPDKSGLPSDRFSAERTGGSVSTLTIQRTQQEDSAVYLCASSKTQSLAGTFGDTQYFGPGTRLTVL.